Listed here are 22 T cell receptor beta chains from one sample, sequenced in a study of cytomegalovirus exposure and HLA in healthy donors. Primers included in the PCR were 60 Vbeta and 13 Jbeta primers. Measured with immunoSEQ multiplex PCR; TCRdb has only the in-frame clones, and not every one. The sample yields tens of thousands of clones, 70% to 80% seen once. The sample taken for sequencing was PBMCs. All receptors derive from a man over 45 in good health and CMV-seropositive.

The rearrangement links TRBV2 to TRBJ2-5; a possible D gene is TRBD2 (6 bases). Judging by the DNA end, TRBJ2-7 fits better; the J call may be wrong. The CDR3 runs to 13 residues. Looked up from germline, CDR1 is SNHLY and CDR2 is FYNNEI. The CDR3 sequence is CASSPGLYYEQYF. The DNA for the CDR3 is TGTGCCAGCAGCCCGGGACTGTACTACGAGCAGTACTTC.

This clone was counted at least ten times. Other nucleotide sequences in the sample specify the same CDR3. The J gene is TRBJ2-1, the V gene TRBV4-3, with no clear D. Germline CDR1 is LGHNA and CDR2 is YSLEER. The CDR3 loop spans 17 amino acids. V gave up 0 bases and J gave up 7 bases, with 19 bases separating them. The CDR3 bases are TGCGCCAGCAGCCAAGATATGATCGTACTCATCTCAAATGAGCAGTTCTTC. This codes for CASSQDMIVLISNEQFF.

This clone has only a few counts. The CDR3 bases are TGTGCCAGCAGCACCACCCCGAGGAGGGCTGAAGCTTTCTTT. This translates into CASSTTPRRAEAFF. This chain uses TRBV5-6 with TRBJ1-1; D is undetermined. The germline CDR1 and CDR2 sequences are SGHDT and YYEEEE. Trimming shortened V by 4 bases and J by 6 bases, and 16 bases separated the two germline ends. CDR3 length: 14 amino acids.

The chain couples TRBV5-1 to TRBJ2-7, with 9 bases aligning to TRBD2. With 2 bases clipped from V and 0 bases from J, the junction kept 9 bases outside the gene matches. Germline CDR1 and CDR2: SGHRS and YFSETQ. This CDR3 contains 17 residues. CDR3 DNA sequence: TGCGCCAGCAGCTTACCCCGACTAGCGGATAGCTCCTACGAGCAGTACTTC. Encoded protein: CASSLPRLADSSYEQYF.

CDR3 nucleotide sequence: TGTGCCAGCAGCCAAGATCGCGGGGTCCAAGAGACCCAGTACTTC. The encoded protein is CASSQDRGVQETQYF. This chain links TRBV4-2 with TRBJ2-5, with a tentative D call TRBD2 (6 bases). The CDR3 is made up of 15 amino acids. V was pared by 0 bases and J by 1 base, with 9 bases between. Germline V CDR1 and CDR2: LGHNA, YNFKEQ.

This clone was seen more than once but under ten times. The chain links TRBV7-9 to TRBJ1-4; D is uncertain. This CDR3 has 13 amino acids. V was shortened by 1 base and J by 7 bases, with 7 bases between the two germline ends. Germline V gene sequence: CDR1 SEHNR, CDR2 FQNEAQ (reference sequence). CDR3 in amino acids: CASSLGAVEKLFF. The CDR3 DNA reads as TGTGCCAGCAGCTTAGGGGCAGTTGAAAAACTGTTTTTT.

V gene TRBV30 combines with J gene TRBJ1-1; the D is unclear. Between the trimmed V and J ends, which lost 2 bases and 6 bases, there was a span of 13 bases. CDR3 size: 13 residues. Germline V gene lookup returns CDR1 GTSNPN and CDR2 SVGIG (reference sequence). Written as DNA, the CDR3 is TGTGCCTGGAGTCGACGGCGGTGGGCTGAAGCTTTCTTT. Its protein is CAWSRRRWAEAFF.

The chain couples TRBV7-2 to TRBJ1-2; D remains unclear. This CDR3 is built from 14 residues. The ends were cut back, 0 bases at V and 4 bases at J, with 9 bases in the middle. Germline assignment: CDR1 SGHTA and CDR2 FQGNSA. The CDR3 region has the DNA TGTGCCAGCAGCTTAGCTATGGAGGTCTATGGCTACACCTTC. Translating gives CASSLAMEVYGYTF.

The table lists this clone with a few counts. The chain carries TRBV6-1 and TRBJ2-7, with 7 bases matching TRBD1. V lost 5 bases, J lost 7 bases, and 11 bases stayed unmatched. Looked up from germline, CDR1 is MNHNS and CDR2 is SASEGT. The CDR3 contains 14 residues. The DNA of the CDR3 is TGTGCCAGCAGTACTTGGGACAGCCCCCAGGAGCAGTACTTC. This codes for CASSTWDSPQEQYF.

This rearrangement joins TRBV6-1 to TRBJ2-3; TRBD2 matches 8 bases. This CDR3 spans 13 amino acids. Germline CDR1 and CDR2: MNHNS and SASEGT. Trimming cost V 6 bases and J 5 bases; bases outside gene matches: 4. The chain's CDR3 is CASRGLVGDTQYF. In nucleotides, the CDR3 is TGTGCCAGCAGGGGACTAGTAGGAGATACGCAGTATTTT.

The rearrangement joins TRBV18 to TRBJ1-1; tentatively, D is TRBD1 (6 bases). Per germline, CDR1 KGHSH and CDR2 LQKENI. CDR3 length: 16 residues. Trimming pared 0 bases from V and 3 bases from J, leaving 14 bases between. CDR3 region: CASSPPGGAIDTEAFF. The CDR3 DNA sequence: TGTGCCAGCTCACCACCGGGGGGGGCAATTGACACTGAAGCTTTCTTT.

The sample holds one count of this clone. The chain employs TRBV9 and TRBJ2-6; no clear D. CDR3 size: 16 residues. V was cut by 0 bases and J by 5 bases, with 12 bases left in between. Germline CDR1 reads SGDLS; CDR2 reads YYNGEE. The CDR3 protein is CASSVESIPRANVLTF. CDR3 bases: TGTGCCAGCAGCGTAGAATCTATCCCTCGGGCCAACGTCCTGACTTTC.

CDR3 amino acids: CSVEDGSRFF. The CDR3 coding sequence is TGCAGCGTTGAAGATGGCTCCCGGTTCTTC. This chain links TRBV29-1 with TRBJ2-1; D is undetermined. Germline CDR1 SQVTM, CDR2 ANQGSEA. V gave up 0 bases and J gave up 15 bases, with 9 bases separating them. CDR3 length: 10 residues.

The rearrangement links TRBV6-1 to TRBJ2-3; perhaps TRBD1 as D (6 bases). The V gene's germline CDR1 is MNHNS and CDR2 SASEGT. The CDR3 has 14 residues. V was clipped by 6 bases and J by 2 bases, with 12 bases between them. CDR3 residues: CASRTDSATDTQYF. The DNA of the CDR3 is TGTGCCAGCAGAACGGACAGTGCCACAGATACGCAGTATTTT.

The sample holds a few counts of this clone. The chain links TRBV5-1 to TRBJ2-5; D not resolved. V was cut by 2 bases and J by 4 bases, with 9 bases left in between. This CDR3 is 13 amino acids long. Germline V CDR1 and CDR2: SGHRS, YFSETQ. The CDR3 DNA sequence: TGCGCCAGCAGCTTCGGTGATGTAGAGACCCAGTACTTC. Encoded protein: CASSFGDVETQYF.

For this clone: The junction differs from germline at one of its ends, possibly a read error. The same CDR3 can be traced to other DNA sequences in this sample. The chain links TRBV30 to TRBJ2-1; weak D call: TRBD1 (5 bases). Germline CDR1 and CDR2: GTSNPN and SVGIG (reference sequence). The CDR3 loop spans 12 amino acids. For the CDR3, the DNA is TGTGCCTGGAGGAAGACAGACAACGAGCAGTTCTTC. Encoded protein: CAWRKTDNEQFF. Based on the CDR3 plus reference TRBV30 and TRBJ2-1, the full variable domain is SQTIHQWPATLVQPVGSPLSLECTVEGTSNPNLYWYRQAAGRGLQLLFYSVGIGQISSEVPQNLSASRPQDRQFILSSKKLLLSDSGFYLCAWRKTDNEQFFGPGTRLTVL.

The CDR3 sequence: CARTRNRGYTF. In nucleotides, the CDR3 is TGTGCCAGAACCAGGAATCGTGGCTACACCTTC. V and J are TRBV6-1 and TRBJ1-2; D is unclear. The germline CDR1 and CDR2 sequences are MNHNS and SASEGT. V shed 9 bases and J shed 7 bases, with 12 bases lying between them. The CDR3 runs 11 residues.

This clone appeared a single time. This chain joins TRBV5-6 and TRBJ2-1; 7 bases fit TRBD2. Germline-derived CDR1 and CDR2 are SGHDT and YYEEEE. The length of the CDR3 is 15 residues. With V trimmed by 2 bases and J by 10 bases, 12 bases remained unmatched. The CDR3 reads CASSFGTTARGEQFF. The CDR3 region has the DNA TGTGCCAGCAGCTTCGGGACTACCGCACGCGGGGAGCAGTTCTTC.

This rearrangement joins TRBV15 to TRBJ1-4; 8 nucleotides agree with TRBD1. The J segment lost 7 bases and the V segment lost 3 bases, leaving 4 bases of the junction unmatched. The germline V gene encodes CDR1 LNHNV and CDR2 YYDKDF (reference sequence). The CDR3 totals 14 residues. CDR3 DNA sequence: TGTGCCACCAGCAGGACAGGGGCTTCTGAAAAACTGTTTTTT. Its protein product is CATSRTGASEKLFF.

This clone was recorded once. V gene TRBV6-6 combines with J gene TRBJ1-2; D is ambiguous. The CDR3 has 16 amino acids. V lost 6 bases, J lost 2 bases, and 19 bases lay in between. The germline V gene encodes CDR1 MNHNY and CDR2 SVGAGI (reference sequence). The CDR3 bases are TGTGCCAGCAGCAAAACGGCCAGCCTACAGAACTATGGCTACACCTTC. Amino acids: CASSKTASLQNYGYTF.

In this sample, this clone turned up a few times. The chain is built from TRBV4-1 and TRBJ2-5; no reliable D call. In germline, CDR1 is MGHRA, CDR2 YSYEKL. Trimming removed 4 bases from V and 1 base from J, with 13 bases in between. The CDR3 loop spans 15 amino acids. CDR3: CASSPAVAAQETQYF. CDR3 DNA: TGCGCCAGCAGCCCGGCGGTTGCGGCCCAAGAGACCCAGTACTTC.

V gene TRBV18 combines with J gene TRBJ2-3, with 9 bases aligning to TRBD1. There are 15 residues in the CDR3. CDR1 is KGHSH, CDR2 LQKENI, per germline. V was pared by 3 bases and J by 5 bases, with 6 bases of the junction left unmatched. The CDR3 sequence is CASSPPTGGRDTQYF. The CDR3 DNA is TGTGCCAGCTCACCCCCGACAGGGGGGCGAGATACGCAGTATTTT. The full variable domain, completed using reference TRBV18 and TRBJ2-3, is NAGVMQNPRHLVRRRGQEARLRCSPMKGHSHVYWYRQLPEEGLKFMVYLQKENIIDESGMPKERFSAEFPKEGPSILRIQQVVRGDSAAYFCASSPPTGGRDTQYFGPGTRLTVL.